The 5 T cell receptor beta chains presented below share a single source sample, sequenced in a study of cytomegalovirus exposure and HLA in healthy donors. Sequencing used immunoSEQ multiplex PCR; TCRdb keeps in-frame clones, though not all of them. The sample contains some 120,000 clones, more than 95% of which appear only once. Specimen: PBMCs. These receptors all come from a young man in good health and CMV-seronegative.

This chain connects TRBV6-6 to TRBJ1-5, with D uncertain. The germline V gene has CDR1 MNHNY and CDR2 SVGAGI (reference sequence). The CDR3 sequence is 13 residues long. V gave up 0 bases and J gave up 6 bases, with 6 bases separating them. CDR3 protein: CASSYSVGQPQHF. As DNA, the CDR3 is TGTGCCAGCAGTTACTCGGTCGGTCAGCCCCAGCATTTT.

The CDR3 coding sequence is TGTGCCAGCATCCAGACTAGCGGCAAAGAGACCCAGTACTTC. It encodes CASIQTSGKETQYF. V and J are TRBV2 and TRBJ2-5; 9 bases are a match to TRBD2. V shed 7 bases and J 3 bases; nucleotides not matched to a gene: 6. The CDR3 covers 14 residues. The germline gives CDR1 SNHLY, CDR2 FYNNEI.

This clone occurred once. The chain employs TRBV11-1 and TRBJ2-7, with D hard to call. The CDR3 runs to 14 residues. Trimming pared 5 bases from V and 6 bases from J, leaving 17 bases between. Germline CDR1 and CDR2: SGHAT and FQDESV (reference sequence). This CDR3 reads CASSRRGNEREQYF. CDR3 coding DNA: TGTGCCAGCAGCCGCAGAGGCAACGAGCGCGAGCAGTACTTC.

For the CDR3, the DNA is TGTGCCAGCACCCCCGTCCCGCGGACTAGCGTTACGAACACCGGGGAGCTGTTTTTT. It codes for CASTPVPRTSVTNTGELFF. This chain links TRBV9 with TRBJ2-2; 9 bases map to TRBD2. There are 19 residues in the CDR3. V was pared by 6 bases and J by 0 bases, with 15 bases of the junction left unmatched. CDR1 is SGDLS, CDR2 YYNGEE, per germline.

For the CDR3, the DNA is TGTGCCAGCAGCTTAGCCCCCGGGAACGAGCAGTACTTC. It specifies CASSLAPGNEQYF. The gene calls are TRBV11-2 and TRBJ2-7; a weak D match, TRBD2 (5 bases). CDR3 length equals 13 residues. Germline CDR1 SGHAT, CDR2 FQNNGV. Trimming removed 1 base at V and 5 bases at J, with 9 bases between. Full variable domain (outside the CDR3, taken from reference TRBV11-2 and TRBJ2-7): EAGVAQSPRYKIIEKRQSVAFWCNPISGHATLYWYQQILGQGPKLLIQFQNNGVVDDSQLPKDRFSAERLKGVDSTLKIQPAKLEDSAVYLCASSLAPGNEQYFGPGTRLTVT.